A few counts support the clone carrying this TCR beta chain. Its matching antigen is unknown. This specimen belongs to a study of STAT5B mutations in CD4+ large granular lymphocyte leukemia. Trimming cost V 11 bases and J 3 bases; bases outside gene matches: 7. CDR1 is LNHDA, CDR2 SQIVND, per germline (reference sequence). This CDR3 comprises 12 residues. Authors' data handling: Lowest detectable productive clonotype frequency was 2.59 x 10-5. Assay: immunoSEQ multiplex PCR; the TCRdb copy retains only in-frame clones and omits some. V, J and clone size derive from that table, while D and trimming were established from the DNA sequence. This table holds around 38,000 clones, 70% to 90% found once. Whole-study results and caveats: No patients shared main leukemic clonotypes, though 20% to 25% appeared at low frequency elsewhere.

Specimen: CD4+ T cells from blood buffy coats. V usage is TRBV19 and J usage is TRBJ2-7; 7 bases map to TRBD2. The receptor's source is a human donor in good health. CDR3 in DNA: TGTGCCGGTACCGGGACTATCTACGAGCAGTACTTC. Encoded protein: CAGTGTIYEQYF.